The T cell receptor (beta chain) described here comes from a study of glioma-infiltrating T cells after dendritic cell vaccination. Study-level background: Dendritic cells derived from monocytes and pulsed with autologous tumor lysate formed the vaccine. Patients received three intradermal dendritic cell vaccine injections at biweekly intervals.

Primers: 60 V beta forward and 13 J beta reverse. Clones were sequenced by immunoSEQ multiplex PCR, and TCRdb holds only the in-frame ones, with some missing. The table shows some 70,000 clones, with approximately 78% occurring only once. This sample comprised blood, obtained before dendritic cell vaccination. The TCR sequence derives from a human donor with glioblastoma.

CDR3 residues: CASSYGGDASYEQYF. The CDR3 DNA reads as TGTGCCAGCAGTTACGGAGGGGATGCATCCTACGAGCAGTACTTC. The rearrangement links TRBV6-5 to TRBJ2-7; D perhaps matches TRBD2 (6 bases). The V gene's germline CDR1 is MNHEY and CDR2 SVGAGI. Between the trimmed V and J ends, which lost 2 bases and 1 base, there was a span of 12 bases. The CDR3 has 15 residues.